The clone carrying this T cell receptor (beta chain) was detected ten times or more. This specimen belongs to a study of kidney transplant recipient with SARS-CoV-2 infection. Germline V CDR1 and CDR2: MNHNS, SASEGT. V dropped 2 bases and J dropped 0 bases, with 10 bases sitting between them. CDR3 length equals 15 residues. TCRdb analysed the reads with MiXCR anew, one entry per CDR3 protein. The sample consists of fewer than 250,000 distinct CDR3 sequences, around 28% of them appearing once. The material sequenced was a blood sample, taken at baseline and on approximately day 120 from a kidney transplant recipient. The receptor was derived from a young adult male patient who had COVID-19 and was a kidney transplant recipient. Some T cells may be transferred from the graft donor. V and J are TRBV6-1 and TRBJ1-1, with TRBD1 as a possible D gene (6 bases). The CDR3 loop is CASSEHRVLNTEAFF. In DNA, the CDR3 is TGTGCCAGCAGTGAACACAGGGTTTTGAACACTGAAGCTTTCTTT.